The 19 T cell receptor beta chains given below trace back to one sample, sequenced in a study of T cell responses to AZD1222 COVID-19 vaccine. Profiling relied on immunoSEQ multiplex PCR, and the TCRdb table lists in-frame clones only, not all of them. The data show over 100,000 clones, 84% seen once. The sample consisted of peripheral blood, taken on day 0 of AZD1222 vaccination. Receptors were obtained from an adult in good health.

This rearrangement joins TRBV7-2 to TRBJ2-3; unclear D gene. The CDR3 has 14 residues. V was trimmed by 4 bases and J by 3 bases, leaving 11 bases between them. Germline V gives CDR1 SGHTA, CDR2 FQGNSA. CDR3 DNA sequence: TGTGCCAGCAGCTGGGATCAGCGAACAGATACGCAGTATTTT. The encoded protein is CASSWDQRTDTQYF.

J is TRBJ2-1 and V is TRBV5-1; 11 nucleotides align to TRBD2. The CDR3 sequence is 14 residues long. The V segment lost 7 bases and the J segment 5 bases; nucleotides outside the gene matches: 5. CDR1 SGHRS and CDR2 YFSETQ come from the germline V gene. This chain's CDR3 is CASYGTSGNNEQFF. The DNA for the CDR3 is TGCGCCAGCTACGGGACTAGCGGTAACAATGAGCAGTTCTTC.

The chain joins TRBV12-3 or TRBV12-4 to TRBJ2-5; a weak D match, TRBD2 (5 bases). Trimming took 7 bases from V and 6 from J, leaving 15 bases between them. This CDR3 comprises 13 residues. In nucleotides, the CDR3 is TGTGCCAGCACTCACTATGGAGGACAGACCCAGTACTTC. Translating it yields CASTHYGGQTQYF.

The chain links TRBV6-2 or TRBV6-3 to TRBJ2-7; 16 nucleotides match TRBD2. Germline lookup yields CDR1 MNHEY and CDR2 SVGEGT. This CDR3 contains 18 residues. Trimming cost V 4 bases and J 5 bases; bases outside gene matches: 11. CDR3 DNA: TGTGCCAGCAGTTTCCCCCTGGGACTAGCGGGAGGGCCAGACGAGCAGTACTTC. It translates to CASSFPLGLAGGPDEQYF.

The sample holds one count of this clone. The V gene is TRBV9, the J gene TRBJ1-3; no firm D call. This CDR3 is 15 amino acids long. Germline lookup yields CDR1 SGDLS and CDR2 YYNGEE. Deletions cut 2 bases from V and 0 bases from J, with 9 bases between. CDR3 sequence (DNA): TGTGCCAGCAGCGTTAGGTTGGGCTCTGGAAACACCATATATTTT. Translated, it gives CASSVRLGSGNTIYF.

This CDR3 reads CASSWTSSESYEQYF. The CDR3 bases are TGCGCCAGCAGCTGGACTAGCTCAGAAAGCTACGAGCAGTACTTC. The chain combines TRBV4-3 with TRBJ2-7; 8 nucleotides line up with TRBD2. This CDR3 is built from 15 residues. Germline V gene lookup returns CDR1 LGHNA and CDR2 YSLEER. V lost 5 bases to trimming and J lost 3 bases; unmatched junction nucleotides: 9.

This clone was observed a handful of times. The chain recombines TRBV28 with TRBJ1-2; D is possibly TRBD1 (6 bases). V was trimmed by 4 bases and J by 6 bases, leaving 12 bases between them. Germline V gives CDR1 MDHEN, CDR2 SYDVKM. The CDR3 totals 13 residues. CDR3 in amino acids: CASSSWSGDGYTF. The DNA of the CDR3 is TGTGCCAGCAGTTCGTGGTCAGGGGATGGCTACACCTTC.

This chain joins TRBV5-1 and TRBJ2-5; D perhaps matches TRBD2 (7 bases). CDR1 SGHRS and CDR2 YFSETQ come from the germline V gene. The CDR3 spans 14 residues. Trimming took 5 bases from V and 2 from J, leaving 13 bases between them. The CDR3: CASRRSGTQETQYF. As DNA, the CDR3 is TGCGCCAGCAGGAGAAGCGGGACACAAGAGACCCAGTACTTC.

The chain carries TRBV6-5 and TRBJ1-4, with D possibly being TRBD1 (6 bases). The CDR3 is made up of 14 amino acids. Trimming removed 7 bases from V and 4 bases from J, with 13 bases in between. Germline CDR1 MNHEY, CDR2 SVGAGI. The CDR3 nucleotides are TGTGCCAGCACCGAAGGGGGGCTTAATGAAAAACTGTTTTTT. Amino acid sequence: CASTEGGLNEKLFF.

V and J are TRBV2 and TRBJ2-3; TRBD2 might be the D (6 bases). The CDR3 contains 12 residues. Germline values: CDR1 SNHLY, CDR2 FYNNEI. V shed 7 bases and J shed 8 bases, with 13 bases lying between them. The CDR3 spells CASIGIGGTQYF. The CDR3 bases are TGTGCCAGCATTGGCATCGGGGGTACGCAGTATTTT.

CDR3 DNA sequence: TGTGCCAGCCAGCGTTGGCTCGAGCAGTACTTC. Translated: CASQRWLEQYF. This chain links TRBV5-4 with TRBJ2-7; D call uncertain. The V end was cut by 7 bases, the J end by 6 bases, with 11 bases between. The CDR3 length is 11 residues. The germline V gene has CDR1 SGHNT and CDR2 YYREEE (reference sequence).

This chain connects TRBV7-2 to TRBJ2-1, with D unresolved. The V end was cut by 5 bases, the J end by 8 bases, with 7 bases between. The CDR3 length is 11 residues. Germline CDR1 is SGHTA and CDR2 is FQGNSA. The CDR3 DNA follows: TGTGCCAGCAGCAAAGGACATGAGCAGTTCTTC. This gives the protein CASSKGHEQFF.

This clone has a handful of counts. The chain uses TRBV19 and TRBJ1-1; 8 bases line up with TRBD1. With 6 bases clipped from V and 1 base from J, the junction kept 4 bases outside the gene matches. CDR1 LNHDA and CDR2 SQIVND come from the germline V gene (reference sequence). The CDR3 has 14 amino acids. In DNA form, the CDR3 reads TGTGCCAGTAGAGGACAGGGATCGAACACTGAAGCTTTCTTT. Translating it yields CASRGQGSNTEAFF.

V is TRBV10-3 and J is TRBJ1-5; 12 bases match TRBD1. The CDR3 length is 18 residues. Unmatched junction bases numbered 5, after V lost 0 bases and J lost 2 bases. Germline lookup yields CDR1 ENHRY and CDR2 SYGVKD. In DNA, the CDR3 is TGTGCCATCAGTGAGTCGGGGACAGGGGGCGTGGGCAATCAGCCCCAGCATTTT. This translates into CAISESGTGGVGNQPQHF.

The V call is TRBV18, the J call TRBJ1-6, with TRBD1 matching over 7 bases. Germline trimming cut 2 bases from V and 11 bases from J; bases unmatched to any gene: 6. From germline, CDR1 is KGHSH and CDR2 LQKENI. This CDR3 is 14 amino acids long. CDR3 sequence: CASSPGPGGAPLHF. Written as DNA, the CDR3 is TGTGCCAGCTCACCAGGACCAGGGGGGGCACCCCTCCACTTT.

This sequence joins TRBV6-2 or TRBV6-3 and TRBJ2-3; D uncertain. The ends were cut back, 5 bases at V and 9 bases at J, with 9 bases in the middle. The CDR3 length is 11 residues. From germline, CDR1 is MNHEY and CDR2 SVGEGT. CDR3 bases: TGTGCCAGCAGTAGAGCCCCGACGCAGTATTTT. It is translated as CASSRAPTQYF.

The CDR3 bases are TGTGCCAGCTCCCGAACGGGAGGGACTGAAGCTTTCTTT. It codes for CASSRTGGTEAFF. This chain connects TRBV18 to TRBJ1-1; D gene uncertain. The CDR3 length is 13 residues. The germline V gene has CDR1 KGHSH and CDR2 LQKENI. Trimming left V 6 bases short and J 5 bases short, with 13 bases between.

V usage is TRBV29-1 and J usage is TRBJ2-3, with TRBD1 identical over 7 bases. After removal of 4 bases from V and 3 bases from J, the junction contained 19 bases not matched to a gene. This CDR3 has 18 amino acids. Germline V gene lookup returns CDR1 SQVTM and CDR2 ANQGSEA. The CDR3 is CSVVSWSQGVRRTDTQYF. CDR3 nucleotides: TGCAGCGTTGTGTCGTGGTCTCAGGGGGTAAGAAGGACAGATACGCAGTATTTT.

The V and J genes are TRBV7-2 and TRBJ1-2; TRBD1 agrees at 7 bases. V was clipped by 4 bases and J by 2 bases; unmatched bases: 7. The germline CDR1 and CDR2 sequences are SGHTA and FQGNSA. CDR3 length equals 15 residues. CDR3 nucleotides: TGTGCCAGCAGCTGGGACAGCATGGGCAACTATGGCTACACCTTC. Translation gives CASSWDSMGNYGYTF.